This T cell receptor (beta chain) was recovered during a study of blood T cells in healthy people across ages. Overall study results and limits: Significant beta diversity loss was already apparent by age roughly 44, declining roughly linearly. Unsorted PBMCs ruled out conclusive naive versus antigen-experienced comparison.

For the second PCR, which ran for roughly 6 to 12 cycles, a sample-barcoded 5' primer and a J-beta primer mix were used. Every cDNA molecule carried a tag from a template-switch adaptor bearing 12 random nucleotides. TCRdb re-called the 5' RACE reads with MiXCR, one entry per CDR3 protein. Among about 1.8 million distinct CDR3 sequences, 40% to 55% were seen once, and the ten largest hold approximately 2.1%. Each donor was a healthy Caucasian individual from Russia, aged roughly 6 to 100. V gave up 0 bases and J gave up 4 bases, with 15 bases separating them. Germline CDR1 reads ENHRY; CDR2 reads SYGVKD. This CDR3 spans 16 amino acids. Turning to this clonotype: Its matching antigen is unknown.

This clonotype was obtained from a woman between 35 and 50 years old in good health. V usage is TRBV10-3 and J usage is TRBJ1-2; D perhaps matches TRBD1 (6 bases). The sequenced material came from blood. In DNA form, the CDR3 reads TGTGCCATCAGTGAGTCTGGTGTAACAGGGTCCTATGGCTACACCTTC. This codes for CAISESGVTGSYGYTF.